Each of the 27 T cell receptor beta chains below was sequenced from the same sample in a study of shared clonotypes between healthy human individuals. The data were produced by immunoSEQ multiplex PCR, yet TCRdb's version contains in-frame clones alone and is incomplete. This repertoire shows about 2,200,000 clones, about 92% found once; its top ten account for over 1.5%. Naive CD8 isolation took CD45RO-negative cells positively selected for CCR7 and excluded terminally differentiated effector memory CD45RA+ cells. The sequenced sample consisted of naive CD8+ T cells from PBMCs. Receptors were obtained from a man younger than 35 in good health. Some clones in this sample may be carry-over from other donors' samples.

The chain joins TRBV19 to TRBJ2-7, with D perhaps matching TRBD2 (5 bases). Between the trimmed V and J ends, which lost 3 bases and 1 base, there was a span of 10 bases. The CDR3 covers 14 residues. Germline lookup yields CDR1 LNHDA and CDR2 SQIVND (reference sequence). The CDR3 here is CASSIGRDSYEQYF. The CDR3 nucleotides are TGTGCCAGTAGTATCGGACGGGATTCCTACGAGCAGTACTTC.

This chain links TRBV27 with TRBJ2-7, with 13 bases identical to TRBD2. The CDR3 runs 15 residues. The germline gives CDR1 MNHEY, CDR2 SMNVEV (reference sequence). Trimming removed 5 bases from V and 3 bases from J; junction bases left unmatched: 4. CDR3 sequence reads: CASSQRTSGSYEQYF. The CDR3 DNA reads as TGTGCCAGCAGTCAAAGGACTAGCGGGAGCTACGAGCAGTACTTC.

CDR3 in DNA: TGTGCCAGCACCCCCCCCCGCGACAGGCCCTACAATGAGCAGTTCTTC. It specifies CASTPPRDRPYNEQFF. The chain couples TRBV7-9 to TRBJ2-1, with TRBD1 as a possible D gene (6 bases). Germline V CDR1 and CDR2: SEHNR, FQNEAQ (reference sequence). Trimming stripped 7 bases from V and 2 bases from J, with 18 bases between. There are 16 residues in the CDR3.

V gene TRBV7-6 combines with J gene TRBJ2-1, with 8 bases fitting TRBD2. The CDR3 extends over 19 amino acids. The J segment lost 8 bases and the V segment lost 5 bases, leaving 23 bases of the junction unmatched. Germline V gene sequence: CDR1 SGHVS, CDR2 FNYEAQ. The CDR3: CASSKIASGSPFRVDEQFF. The CDR3 DNA reads as TGTGCCAGCAGCAAAATCGCTAGCGGGTCACCCTTTAGAGTCGATGAGCAGTTCTTC.

The chain joins TRBV4-1 to TRBJ2-7, with 9 bases that match TRBD2. The germline V gene encodes CDR1 MGHRA and CDR2 YSYEKL. The CDR3 runs 15 residues. V trimming: 0 bases; J trimming: 3 bases; junction bases outside the gene matches: 3. The CDR3 sequence: CASSQEAGGYYEQYF. CDR3 coding DNA: TGCGCCAGCAGCCAAGAAGCGGGAGGCTACTACGAGCAGTACTTC.

The chain employs TRBV28 and TRBJ2-7, with 8 bases matching TRBD1. CDR1 is MDHEN, CDR2 SYDVKM, per germline. Trimming cost V 6 bases and J 6 bases; bases outside gene matches: 7. The CDR3 is 13 amino acids. The DNA for the CDR3 is TGTGCCAGCAGAGGGACAGGTCGGTCCGAGCAGTACTTC. Its translation: CASRGTGRSEQYF.

The chain has TRBV27 and TRBJ1-2, with D possibly matching TRBD1 (6 bases). Trimming cost V 5 bases and J 4 bases, with 17 bases left between them. Germline V gene data show CDR1 as MNHEY and CDR2 as SMNVEV (reference sequence). The CDR3 extends over 15 amino acids. CDR3: CASSPWDTNPYGYTF. The CDR3 bases are TGTGCCAGCAGTCCTTGGGACACCAACCCCTATGGCTACACCTTC.

The rearrangement uses TRBV9 and TRBJ2-2, with D possibly being TRBD1 or TRBD2 (5 bases each). The CDR3 has 15 amino acids. Germline CDR1 SGDLS, CDR2 YYNGEE. Trimming cost V 5 bases and J 4 bases, with 15 bases left between them. CDR3 protein: CASSVMRGGTGELFF. The CDR3 nucleotides are TGTGCCAGCAGTGTAATGAGGGGCGGCACCGGGGAGCTGTTTTTT. Complete variable domain (other parts from reference TRBV9 and TRBJ2-2): DSGVTQTPKHLITATGQRVTLRCSPRSGDLSVYWYQQSLDQGLQFLIQYYNGEERAKGNILERFSAQQFPDLHSELNLSSLELGDSALYFCASSVMRGGTGELFFGEGSRLTVL.

The chain employs TRBV4-3 and TRBJ2-5, with D possibly matching TRBD2 (5 bases). V was trimmed by 0 bases and J by 5 bases, leaving 19 bases between them. CDR1 LGHNA and CDR2 YSLEER come from the germline V gene. The CDR3 is 17 amino acids. CDR3 DNA sequence: TGCGCCAGCAGCCAAGATCATCTACAAAAGAGAGGGGAGACCCAGTACTTC. This sequence encodes CASSQDHLQKRGETQYF.

The chain has TRBV9 and TRBJ2-5; D is unresolved. The CDR3 sequence is 13 residues long. The V end was cut by 4 bases, the J end by 5 bases, with 12 bases between. Germline CDR1 SGDLS, CDR2 YYNGEE. DNA for the CDR3: TGTGCCAGCAGCCCTACTCCTAAGGAGACCCAGTACTTC. It translates to CASSPTPKETQYF.

The V call is TRBV7-9, the J call TRBJ1-1; D is ambiguous. Germline CDR1 SEHNR, CDR2 FQNEAQ (reference sequence). The V end lost 4 bases, the J end lost 5 bases, and 17 bases lay between the germline ends. The CDR3 totals 15 residues. The CDR3 DNA follows: TGTGCCAGCAGCTCCCCCGGGAGGTTCGGGACTGAAGCTTTCTTT. Translating gives CASSSPGRFGTEAFF.

Of note for this clone: A single base separates this from a much larger clone, so it may be a read error. This same CDR3 is encoded by further DNA sequences in the sample. The genes are TRBV27 and TRBJ2-1, with no clear D. The CDR3 length is 11 residues. The germline CDR1 and CDR2 sequences are MNHEY and SMNVEV (reference sequence). V lost 4 bases to trimming and J lost 4 bases, with 2 bases between them. CDR3 residues: CASSYYNEQFF. The CDR3 bases are TGTGCCAGCAGTTATTACAATGAGCAGTTCTTC.

J is TRBJ2-6 and V is TRBV4-1; D ambiguous. Trimming removed 2 bases at V and 1 base at J, with 9 bases between. This CDR3 contains 16 residues. The germline gives CDR1 MGHRA, CDR2 YSYEKL. In DNA form, the CDR3 reads TGCGCCAGCAGCCAATCTGGGGTGTCTGGGGCCAACGTCCTGACTTTC. This encodes CASSQSGVSGANVLTF.

The chain carries TRBV4-3 and TRBJ2-1; D may correspond to TRBD1 or TRBD2 (5 bases each). The CDR3 runs 14 residues. The V gene's germline CDR1 is LGHNA and CDR2 YSLEER. V lost 3 bases and J 6 bases, leaving 12 bases between the germline ends. This CDR3 reads CASSHSTRGNEQFF. The CDR3 DNA sequence: TGCGCCAGCAGCCACAGCACGAGGGGCAATGAGCAGTTCTTC.

The V and J genes are TRBV10-1 and TRBJ1-4, with a tentative D call TRBD1 (5 bases). Germline V gene lookup returns CDR1 WNHNN and CDR2 SYGVQD (reference sequence). This CDR3 spans 15 amino acids. The V end lost 10 bases, the J end lost 3 bases, and 18 bases lay between the germline ends. The CDR3 DNA sequence: TGCGCCACCCAGGGCAACCAAGGGTCTAATGAAAAACTGTTTTTT. Its translation is CATQGNQGSNEKLFF.

V is TRBV2 and J is TRBJ2-7; possibly TRBD1 for D (5 bases). The CDR3 consists of 14 residues. Per germline, CDR1 SNHLY and CDR2 FYNNEI. V was cut by 5 bases and J by 5 bases, with 16 bases left in between. The CDR3 is CASSHQGATDEQYF. CDR3 DNA sequence: TGTGCCAGCAGTCACCAAGGGGCCACTGACGAGCAGTACTTC.

About this clone: Different DNA sequences within this sample yield the same CDR3. The rearrangement links TRBV19 to TRBJ1-2, with a possible D match to TRBD1 (5 bases). The germline V gene has CDR1 LNHDA and CDR2 SQIVND (reference sequence). Between the trimmed V and J ends, which lost 2 bases and 0 bases, there was a span of 7 bases. The CDR3 extends over 14 amino acids. The CDR3 DNA follows: TGTGCCAGTAGTATACAGGGAGCTAACTATGGCTACACCTTC. The encoded protein is CASSIQGANYGYTF. Full variable domain (missing parts from reference TRBV19 and TRBJ1-2): DGGITQSPKYLFRKEGQNVTLSCEQNLNHDAMYWYRQDPGQGLRLIYYSQIVNDFQKGDIAEGYSVSREKKESFPLTVTSAQKNPTAFYLCASSIQGANYGYTFGSGTRLTVV.

This clone was counted once. V is TRBV4-1 and J is TRBJ1-2; no reliable D call. From germline, CDR1 is MGHRA and CDR2 YSYEKL. Trimming removed 4 bases from V and 6 bases from J, with 24 bases in between. This CDR3 is 17 amino acids long. The CDR3 DNA reads as TGCGCCAGCAGCCCCCCAGTAGACGGCGGGAGCAGCCATGGCTACACCTTC. As protein: CASSPPVDGGSSHGYTF.

The V and J genes are TRBV13 and TRBJ2-7, with 8 bases identical to TRBD1. V gave up 5 bases and J gave up 5 bases; unmatched junction bases: 14. This CDR3 contains 16 residues. The germline CDR1 and CDR2 sequences are PRHDT and FYEKMQ (reference sequence). For the CDR3, the DNA is TGTGCCAGCAGCCCGGGACAGGAGACTGTTTGGGACGAGCAGTACTTC. Translation gives CASSPGQETVWDEQYF.

This chain uses TRBV6-5 with TRBJ2-3; 9 bases match TRBD2. Trimming at V came to 7 bases and at J to 9 bases, leaving 8 bases not matched to a gene. The CDR3 is made up of 13 amino acids. Germline lookup yields CDR1 MNHEY and CDR2 SVGAGI. The CDR3 loop reads CASIWREGGTQYF. Here the CDR3 DNA reads TGTGCCAGCATCTGGCGGGAGGGAGGAACGCAGTATTTT.

The J gene is TRBJ1-1, the V gene TRBV27, with 10 bases matching TRBD1. This CDR3 contains 15 residues. J lost 5 bases, V lost 2 bases, and 5 bases had no gene match. The germline CDR1 and CDR2 sequences are MNHEY and SMNVEV (reference sequence). DNA of the CDR3: TGTGCCAGCAGTTTAGACAGGGGGCTCCGAACTGAAGCTTTCTTT. This sequence encodes CASSLDRGLRTEAFF.

The chain employs TRBV30 and TRBJ1-2; D remains unclear. The CDR3 consists of 14 residues. Germline lookup yields CDR1 GTSNPN and CDR2 SVGIG (reference sequence). Trimming stripped 1 base from V and 8 bases from J, with 17 bases between. The CDR3 region has the DNA TGTGCCTGGAGTGATAAGGGCCCGTATCGGGGCTACACCTTC. Encoded protein: CAWSDKGPYRGYTF.

The chain carries TRBV27 and TRBJ1-2, with 7 bases matching TRBD1. Per germline, CDR1 MNHEY and CDR2 SMNVEV (reference sequence). The V gene end was trimmed by 6 bases and the J gene end by 5 bases; junction bases not matched to a gene: 15. This CDR3 has 16 residues. CDR3: CASRTHYGTEAYGYTF. In nucleotides, the CDR3 is TGTGCCAGCAGAACACACTATGGGACAGAAGCATATGGCTACACCTTC.

This clone was observed once. The chain has TRBV10-3 and TRBJ2-7; D unclear. V was clipped by 6 bases and J by 5 bases, with 14 bases between them. CDR3 length: 13 amino acids. CDR1 is ENHRY and CDR2 is SYGVKD in the germline V gene. CDR3 sequence reads: CAISPDGGDEQYF. The CDR3 DNA sequence: TGTGCCATCAGCCCGGACGGTGGGGACGAGCAGTACTTC.

The chain employs TRBV13 and TRBJ1-2; D is uncertain. Germline assignment: CDR1 PRHDT and CDR2 FYEKMQ (reference sequence). V was pared by 0 bases and J by 7 bases, with 15 bases between. The CDR3 totals 15 residues. CDR3 coding DNA: TGTGCCAGCAGCTTAGGCCCCCCCCCTGATCGTGGCTACACCTTC. This gives the protein CASSLGPPPDRGYTF.

The V call is TRBV5-1, the J call TRBJ2-1; D gene unclear. The CDR3 has 15 amino acids. Between the trimmed V and J ends, which lost 0 bases and 1 base, there was a span of 8 bases. Germline assignment: CDR1 SGHRS and CDR2 YFSETQ. Here the CDR3 DNA reads TGCGCCAGCAGCTTGGGGCGGAAATCCTACAATGAGCAGTTCTTC. It codes for CASSLGRKSYNEQFF.

This clone appeared once. J is TRBJ2-7 and V is TRBV7-8; possible D gene TRBD2, 5 bases. Germline V gene lookup returns CDR1 SGHVS and CDR2 FQNEAQ. CDR3 length equals 14 residues. Trimming left V 3 bases short and J 2 bases short, with 11 bases between. The DNA for the CDR3 is TGTGCCAGCAGCTTCAAGGACTTAACCTACGAGCAGTACTTC. It encodes CASSFKDLTYEQYF.